The clone carrying this T cell receptor (beta chain) showed up many times. Investigators prepared the TCR beta libraries by applying iRepertoire HTBI primers and Arm-PCR of CDR3 regions. TCRdb itself ran the multiplex PCR reads through MiXCR, one entry per CDR3 protein. The profile shows around 500,000 distinct CDR3 sequences, about 12% of them singletons. Trimming removed 0 bases at V and 12 bases at J, with 12 bases between. Germline values: CDR1 MNHEY, CDR2 SVGEGT. There are 13 residues in the CDR3. The sample belongs to a study of regulatory T cells in long-lasting Graves disease. Time point reported: newly diagnosed GD, antithyroid drugs for less than 3 months. RNA from PBMCs was the source of the TCR library. Separately, the same data were catalogued under a study of T cells in Graves' hyperthyroidism and ophthalmopathy. That paper states: Graves' hyperthyroidism without ophthalmopathy progression within 18 months was termed stable. Each diagnosis was grounded in clinical symptoms, serum thyroxine and TRAb, thyroid ultrasound, and orbital computed tomography. Researchers ran a first-round RT-PCR on the TCR CDR3 using the HTBI primer set.

This TCR came from a woman between 25 and 40 years old with Graves disease. The source was peripheral blood mononuclear cells (PBMCs), collected at new diagnosis, from a patient treated with antithyroid drugs. The rearrangement links TRBV6-2 or TRBV6-3 to TRBJ2-1, with D perhaps TRBD1 or TRBD2 (5 bases each). The CDR3 reads CASSYSQGGRQFF. As DNA, the CDR3 is TGTGCCAGCAGTTACTCCCAGGGTGGGAGGCAGTTCTTC.